The 15 T cell receptor beta chains listed next were all sequenced from one sample in a study of T-cell reconstitution after alpha-beta-depleted transplantation in children (dated by TCRdb to 2016 to 2017). The library was built by means of PCR. Instrument on record: Illumina HiSeq 2500. To normalize quantification of the TCRbeta repertoire, the TCR libraries were built with molecular barcoding that relied on unique molecular identifiers. TCRdb applied fastp at Q25 and MiXCR to the public reads, then kept only in-frame beta chains. Every distinct CDR3 protein forms one entry, paired with its most common genes and DNA. This sample has about 610,000 distinct CDR3 sequences in its table, and about 10% of those were observed once. Of the sample, 4% is held by the ten largest clones. The material was PBMCs from the stem cell graft donor, obtained from the stem cell graft. These TCRs come from a human donor who donated a stem cell graft to a child with acute myeloid leukemia.

This clonotype was seen only a few times. The chain carries TRBV20-1 and TRBJ1-1; D uncertain. The V end lost 3 bases, the J end lost 7 bases, and 15 bases lay between the germline ends. The CDR3 contains 13 residues. The V gene's germline CDR1 is DFQATT and CDR2 SNEGSKA (reference sequence). The DNA for the CDR3 is TGCAGTGCTAGCGGGCAAAGCTCCGTTGAAGCTTTCTTT. This encodes CSASGQSSVEAFF.

The chain links TRBV20-1 to TRBJ1-2; 7 bases are a match to TRBD1. The CDR3 covers 13 residues. CDR1 is DFQATT and CDR2 is SNEGSKA in the germline V gene (reference sequence). The V gene end was trimmed by 5 bases and the J gene end by 8 bases; junction bases not matched to a gene: 11. CDR3 nucleotides: TGCAGTGCTTCCGGACAGGCCACAGGGGGCTACACCTTC. This translates into CSASGQATGGYTF.

This clonotype has at least ten counts. The CDR3: CASSRERGTWNSPLHF. The CDR3 DNA sequence: TGTGCCAGCAGCCGGGAGAGGGGAACGTGGAATTCACCCCTCCACTTT. The chain carries TRBV7-9 and TRBJ1-6, with D perhaps TRBD1 (5 bases). Trimming stripped 5 bases from V and 7 bases from J, with 18 bases between. This CDR3 spans 16 amino acids. Germline V gives CDR1 SEHNR, CDR2 FQNEAQ (reference sequence). Combining the CDR3 with reference TRBV7-9 and TRBJ1-6 gives the whole variable domain DTGVSQNPRHKITKRGQNVTFRCDPISEHNRLYWYRQTLGQGPEFLTYFQNEAQLEKSRLLSDRFSAERPKGSFSTLEIQRTEQGDSAMYLCASSRERGTWNSPLHFGNGTRLTVT.

This clonotype was seen only a few times. The V and J genes are TRBV12-3 or TRBV12-4 and TRBJ1-1, with D maybe TRBD1 (6 bases). CDR3 length equals 14 residues. The germline V and J ends were trimmed by 6 bases and 8 bases, with 19 bases remaining between them. DNA of the CDR3: TGTGCCAGCAGGAACAGGGATAGGGGCGTGGAAGCTTTCTTT. The encoded protein is CASRNRDRGVEAFF.

The chain couples TRBV10-3 to TRBJ2-2, with 12 nucleotides matching TRBD2. Germline-derived CDR1 and CDR2 are ENHRY and SYGVKD. With V trimmed by 6 bases and J by 5 bases, 10 bases remained unmatched. CDR3 length: 17 residues. The CDR3, as DNA: TGTGCCATCAGCCTAAAACTAGCGGGAGGTCTAACCGGGGAGCTGTTTTTT. Protein product: CAISLKLAGGLTGELFF.

The chain combines TRBV6-2 or TRBV6-3 with TRBJ1-1, with D maybe TRBD1 (5 bases). CDR3 length: 14 amino acids. Germline CDR1 is MNHEY and CDR2 is SVGEGT. Trimming removed 7 bases at V and 1 base at J, with 13 bases between. The CDR3 spells CASTPRGGNTEAFF. As DNA, the CDR3 is TGTGCCAGCACCCCACGGGGCGGGAACACTGAAGCTTTCTTT.

The gene calls are TRBV2 and TRBJ1-5; D might be TRBD1 (5 bases). CDR3 size: 14 residues. The germline V gene has CDR1 SNHLY and CDR2 FYNNEI. The V and J ends lost 5 bases and 3 bases respectively, with 11 bases between them. The CDR3 region is CASSYDRTNQPQHF. The CDR3 DNA is TGTGCCAGCAGTTACGACAGAACCAATCAGCCCCAGCATTTT.

This clonotype was counted between two and nine times. The chain employs TRBV5-1 and TRBJ2-1; a weak D match, TRBD1 (6 bases). The germline gives CDR1 SGHRS, CDR2 YFSETQ. Trimming pared 1 base from V and 8 bases from J, leaving 19 bases between. The CDR3 contains 16 residues. In DNA, the CDR3 is TGCGCCAGCAGCTTGTGGCGCGCACAGGGCGGCGATGAGCAGTTCTTC. It specifies CASSLWRAQGGDEQFF.

This clonotype came up a few times. The CDR3 bases are TGCAGTGCAAAAGCGGGAGGGTCTGTCGCGCAGTATTTT. As protein: CSAKAGGSVAQYF. The rearrangement links TRBV20-1 to TRBJ2-3; TRBD2 agrees at 10 bases. Germline CDR1 reads DFQATT; CDR2 reads SNEGSKA (reference sequence). V lost 6 bases, J lost 10 bases, and 10 bases stayed unmatched. CDR3 size: 13 residues.

The rearrangement links TRBV12-3 or TRBV12-4 to TRBJ1-1; 8 bases line up with TRBD1. The CDR3 consists of 14 residues. Germline trimming cut 6 bases from V and 6 bases from J; bases unmatched to any gene: 9. The CDR3 sequence is CASRLTGGRPEAFF. The CDR3 DNA reads as TGTGCCAGCAGGCTTACAGGGGGGAGGCCTGAAGCTTTCTTT.

The chain uses TRBV6-1 and TRBJ1-6; possible D gene TRBD1, 6 bases. Germline CDR1 is MNHNS and CDR2 is SASEGT. The CDR3 runs to 13 residues. The V end was cut by 6 bases, the J end by 4 bases, with 7 bases between. The CDR3 DNA reads as TGTGCCAGCAGCGGACAGTATAATTCACCCCTCCACTTT. Its translation is CASSGQYNSPLHF.

This clonotype was found a few times. The V and J genes are TRBV20-1 and TRBJ2-7; 7 nucleotides agree with TRBD1. The J segment lost 6 bases and the V segment lost 6 bases, leaving 8 bases of the junction unmatched. From germline, CDR1 is DFQATT and CDR2 SNEGSKA (reference sequence). The CDR3 has 12 residues. CDR3 residues: CSAVGQAGEQYF. In nucleotides, the CDR3 is TGCAGTGCCGTAGGACAGGCGGGCGAGCAGTACTTC.

This clonotype was counted ten times or more. The genes are TRBV20-1 and TRBJ1-1; no definite D call. Per germline, CDR1 DFQATT and CDR2 SNEGSKA (reference sequence). The CDR3 totals 14 residues. Trimming left V 1 base short and J 1 base short, with 10 bases between. CDR3 bases: TGCAGTGCTAGAGTCTCGACGGCGAACACTGAAGCTTTCTTT. This gives the protein CSARVSTANTEAFF.

This clonotype was seen a few times. V gene TRBV9 combines with J gene TRBJ2-2, with D hard to call. Per the germline V gene, CDR1 is SGDLS and CDR2 is YYNGEE. The V and J ends lost 3 bases and 8 bases respectively, with 11 bases between them. The CDR3 is 13 residues long. Here the CDR3 reads CASSGATMGELFF. As DNA, the CDR3 is TGTGCCAGCAGCGGGGCCACCATGGGGGAGCTGTTTTTT.

The V and J genes are TRBV15 and TRBJ2-7, with TRBD1 as a possible D gene (5 bases). Germline CDR1 reads LNHNV; CDR2 reads YYDKDF (reference sequence). The V end was cut by 2 bases, the J end by 3 bases, with 5 bases between. The CDR3 runs 12 residues. The CDR3 region has the DNA TGTGCCACCAGCAGAACAGGCTACGAGCAGTACTTC. Its translation is CATSRTGYEQYF.